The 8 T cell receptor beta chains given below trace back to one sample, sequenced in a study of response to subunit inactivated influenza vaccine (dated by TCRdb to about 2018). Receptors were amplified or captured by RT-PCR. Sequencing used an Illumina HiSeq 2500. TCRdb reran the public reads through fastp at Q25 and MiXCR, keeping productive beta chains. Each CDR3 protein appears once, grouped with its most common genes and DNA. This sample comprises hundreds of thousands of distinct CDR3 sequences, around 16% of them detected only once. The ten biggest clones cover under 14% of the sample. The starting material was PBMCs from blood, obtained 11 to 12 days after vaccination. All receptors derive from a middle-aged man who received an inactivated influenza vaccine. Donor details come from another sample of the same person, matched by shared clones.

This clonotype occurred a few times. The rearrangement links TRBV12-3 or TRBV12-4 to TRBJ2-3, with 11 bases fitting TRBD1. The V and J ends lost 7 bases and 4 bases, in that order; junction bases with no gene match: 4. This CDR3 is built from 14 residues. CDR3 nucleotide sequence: TGTGCCAGCAAAAGGGGACAGGGGGCAGATACGCAGTATTTT. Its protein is CASKRGQGADTQYF.

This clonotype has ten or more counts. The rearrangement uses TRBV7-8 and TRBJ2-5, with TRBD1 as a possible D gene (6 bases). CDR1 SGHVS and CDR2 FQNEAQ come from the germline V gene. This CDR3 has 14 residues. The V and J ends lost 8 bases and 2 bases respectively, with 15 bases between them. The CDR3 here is CASLLGGWQETQYF. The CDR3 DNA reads TGTGCCAGCCTTCTAGGGGGTTGGCAAGAGACCCAGTACTTC.

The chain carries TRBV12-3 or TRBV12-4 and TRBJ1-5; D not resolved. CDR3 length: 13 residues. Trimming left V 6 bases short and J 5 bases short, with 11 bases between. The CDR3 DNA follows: TGTGCCAGCAGCCCACGGACCGATCAGCCCCAGCATTTT. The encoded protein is CASSPRTDQPQHF.

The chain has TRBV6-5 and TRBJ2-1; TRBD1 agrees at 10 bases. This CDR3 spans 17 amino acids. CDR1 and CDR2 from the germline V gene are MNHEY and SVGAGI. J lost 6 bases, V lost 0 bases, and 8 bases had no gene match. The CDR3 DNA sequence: TGTGCCAGCAGTTACTCGAAAAGGACAGGGGGTGCCAATGAGCAGTTCTTC. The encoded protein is CASSYSKRTGGANEQFF.

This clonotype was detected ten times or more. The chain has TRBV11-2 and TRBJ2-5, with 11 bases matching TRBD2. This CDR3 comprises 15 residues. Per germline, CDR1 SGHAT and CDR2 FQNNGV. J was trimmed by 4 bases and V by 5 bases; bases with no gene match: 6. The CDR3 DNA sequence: TGTGCCAGCAGCCCACTAGCGGGAGTGGGAGAGACCCAGTACTTC. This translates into CASSPLAGVGETQYF.

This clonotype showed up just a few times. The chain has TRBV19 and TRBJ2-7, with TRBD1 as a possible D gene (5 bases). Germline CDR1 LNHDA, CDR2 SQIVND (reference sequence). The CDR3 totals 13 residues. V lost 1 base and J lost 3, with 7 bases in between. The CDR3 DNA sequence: TGTGCCAGTAGTATAGGACAGAGCTACGAGCAGTACTTC. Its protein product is CASSIGQSYEQYF.

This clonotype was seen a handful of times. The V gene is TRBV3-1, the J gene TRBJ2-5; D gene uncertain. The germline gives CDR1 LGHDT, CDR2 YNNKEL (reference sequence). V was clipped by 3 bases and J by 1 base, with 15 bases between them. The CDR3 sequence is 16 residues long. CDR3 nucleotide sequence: TGTGCCAGCAGCCAGGAGTTGTCCTACTCCCAAGAGACCCAGTACTTC. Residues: CASSQELSYSQETQYF.

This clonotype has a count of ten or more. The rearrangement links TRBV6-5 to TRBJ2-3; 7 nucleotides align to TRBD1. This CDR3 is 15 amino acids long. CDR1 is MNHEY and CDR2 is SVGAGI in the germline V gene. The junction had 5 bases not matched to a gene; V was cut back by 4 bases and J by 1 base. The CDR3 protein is CASSSTGTGTDTQYF. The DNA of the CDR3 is TGTGCCAGCAGTTCAACCGGGACAGGCACAGATACGCAGTATTTT.